This T cell receptor beta chain was sequenced in a study of blood T cell repertoires in COVID-19. The overall study: Samples of COVID-19 (acute and convalescent) were obtained from the United States, Italy and Spain. PBMCs, B-cell-depleted T cells, or T cells were the source of the cDNA or gDNA that made up the material.

Trimming removed 3 bases from V and 7 bases from J, with 13 bases in between. There are 15 residues in the CDR3. The germline CDR1 and CDR2 sequences are MNHNS and SASEGT. Libraries were prepared by immunoSEQ multiplex PCR; TCRdb keeps only in-frame clonotypes and omits some of them. This sample carries roughly 200,000 clones, 80% to 90% of them seen once, and the ten largest clones take about a tenth. The sequence derives from a human donor with active or convalescent COVID-19. The donor label of this sample is uncertain. This chain joins TRBV6-1 and TRBJ1-6; no clear D. Specimen: peripheral blood. The CDR3 DNA is TGTGCCAGCAGTGAGGCCCCTCAGATCAATTCACCCCTCCACTTT. Protein: CASSEAPQINSPLHF.